The rows below give T cell receptor beta chains drawn from one sample of a study of blood T cells in healthy people across ages. MiXCR was run by TCRdb on the 5' RACE reads, yielding one entry per CDR3 protein. Of roughly 900,000 distinct CDR3 sequences in the sample, roughly 52% were seen once. What was sequenced was blood. Receptors originate from a man aged 25-45 years in good health. CDR3s include the opening cysteine and the closing phenylalanine or tryptophan. A D gene is named only where the DNA matches it firmly. Clone size is shown for a subset of rows, as once, few, many or a class of expanded clone.

J	V	D	length	size	CDR3	DNA
TRBJ2-5	TRBV7-2	TRBD1	14	once	CASSRGTGDRTQYF	TGTGCCAGCAGCAGGGGGACAGGGGATCGGACCCAGTACTTC
TRBJ2-3	TRBV29-1	NA	14	NA	CSAIKGLGTDTQYF	TGCAGCGCGATCAAGGGGCTGGGCACAGATACGCAGTATTTT
TRBJ1-1	TRBV7-9	NA	16	once	CASSLVGRDLNTEAFF	TGTGCCAGCAGCTTAGTCGGTCGGGATTTGAACACTGAAGCTTTCTTT
TRBJ2-7	TRBV4-1	NA	16	NA	CASSQEGDNRAYEQYF	TGCGCCAGCAGCCAAGAAGGGGACAATCGGGCCTACGAGCAGTACTTC
TRBJ2-7	TRBV20-1	TRBD2	15	NA	CSAATTSGGYYEQYF	TGCAGTGCTGCTACCACTAGCGGGGGTTACTACGAGCAGTACTTC
TRBJ1-5	TRBV7-9	NA	15	NA	CASSSAGRDNQPQHF	TGTGCCAGCAGCTCCGCGGGGCGCGACAATCAGCCCCAGCATTTT
TRBJ2-1	TRBV7-2	NA	12	few	CASSFRTSEQFF	TGTGCCAGCAGCTTCCGGACCTCTGAGCAGTTCTTC
TRBJ1-5	TRBV6-2/TRBV6-3	NA	15	many	CASSSISYSNQPQHF	TGTGCCAGCAGTTCCATCAGCTATAGCAATCAGCCCCAGCATTTT
TRBJ2-1	TRBV30	NA	13	few	CAWSVRLDNEQFF	TGTGCCTGGAGTGTACGGCTAGACAATGAGCAGTTCTTC
TRBJ2-3	TRBV2	TRBD2	18	NA	CASSAVGSGGGRTDTQYF	TGTGCCAGCAGCGCCGTGGGTAGCGGGGGCGGGAGGACAGATACGCAGTATTTT
TRBJ1-2	TRBV7-2	NA	13	NA	CASSLAQGRGYTF	TGTGCCAGCAGCTTAGCGCAGGGCCGTGGCTACACCTTC
TRBJ1-2	TRBV4-1	NA	15	NA	CASSQENAGSSRYTF	TGTGCCAGCAGCCAAGAAAACGCGGGGTCCTCGCGCTACACCTTC
TRBJ2-7	TRBV12-3/TRBV12-4	NA	12	NA	CASRERSYEQYF	TGTGCCAGCAGAGAGCGGTCCTACGAGCAGTACTTC
TRBJ2-1	TRBV21-1	NA	16	many	CASSKGEKGTLNEQFF	TGTGCCAGCAGCAAAGGAGAAAAAGGGACCCTTAATGAGCAGTTCTTC
TRBJ2-5	TRBV4-2	TRBD1	15	few	CASSQRTGDVETQYF	TGTGCCAGCAGCCAAAGGACAGGGGATGTGGAGACCCAGTACTTC
TRBJ1-4	TRBV5-1	TRBD1	15	NA	CASSLPDRESEKLFF	TGCGCCAGCAGCTTACCGGACAGGGAGAGTGAAAAACTGTTTTTT
TRBJ2-7	TRBV27	NA	17	NA	CASSLSRGRRDSYEQYF	TGTGCCAGCAGTTTATCGAGAGGGAGACGGGACTCCTACGAGCAGTACTTC
TRBJ2-5	TRBV25-1	TRBD2	13	NA	CASGSGGKETQYF	TGTGCCAGCGGTAGCGGGGGTAAAGAGACCCAGTACTTC
TRBJ2-5	TRBV12-3/TRBV12-4	TRBD2	14	NA	CASSLGLAGATQYF	TGTGCCAGCAGTTTAGGTCTAGCGGGCGCGACCCAGTACTTC
TRBJ2-1	TRBV5-1	NA	16	few	CASSPTDRSSYNEQFF	TGCGCCAGCAGCCCTACGGACAGAAGCTCCTACAATGAGCAGTTCTTC
TRBJ2-1	TRBV24-1	NA	13	NA	CATSDLQYNEQFF	TGTGCCACCAGTGATTTACAGTATAATGAGCAGTTCTTC
TRBJ2-7	TRBV6-7	NA	16	NA	CASSYSFGGCGYEQYF	TGTGCCAGCAGTTACTCTTTCGGGGGCTGCGGGTACGAGCAGTACTTC
TRBJ2-2	TRBV4-2	TRBD2	17	NA	CASSRSSSGVNTGELFF	TGTGCCAGCAGCCGTTCGAGTAGCGGGGTGAACACCGGGGAGCTGTTTTTT
TRBJ2-7	TRBV13	NA	14	many	CASSDRDSSYEQYF	TGTGCCAGCAGCGATAGGGATAGCTCCTACGAGCAGTACTTC
TRBJ2-1	TRBV29-1	TRBD2	15	NA	CSVRMGGVGQTEQFF	TGCAGCGTCCGCATGGGAGGGGTTGGACAAACCGAGCAGTTCTTC
TRBJ1-4	TRBV7-2	TRBD1	17	few	CASSFHQTGAEGEKLFF	TGTGCCAGCAGCTTCCACCAGACAGGGGCAGAAGGTGAAAAACTGTTTTTT
TRBJ1-2	TRBV5-5	TRBD1	16	NA	CASSPTRTGVLDGYTF	TGTGCCAGCAGCCCGACTCGGACAGGGGTCCTGGATGGCTACACCTTC
TRBJ2-1	TRBV7-9	NA	16	few	CASSLDLQVSYNEQFF	TGTGCCAGCAGCTTAGATCTACAGGTCTCCTACAATGAGCAGTTCTTC
TRBJ2-7	TRBV24-1	NA	16	few	CATSDSAGTPLAEQYF	TGTGCCACCAGTGATTCCGCCGGGACACCCTTAGCCGAGCAGTACTTC
TRBJ2-5	TRBV4-2	TRBD2	18	NA	CASSQGPQGGGAHNEQYF	TGTGCCAGCAGCCAAGGTCCCCAAGGCGGGGGGGCCCACAATGAGCAGTACTTC
TRBJ1-4	TRBV2	NA	14	NA	CASSVRGAGEKLFF	TGTGCCAGCAGTGTGAGGGGGGCAGGGGAAAAACTGTTTTTT
TRBJ2-7	TRBV20-1	NA	14	NA	CSAIGAGKTYEQYF	TGCAGTGCTATCGGTGCAGGAAAGACCTACGAGCAGTACTTC
TRBJ2-7	TRBV28	NA	14	NA	CASSLAALGREQYF	TGTGCCAGCAGTTTAGCGGCCCTAGGTCGCGAGCAGTACTTC
TRBJ2-1	TRBV7-2	NA	12	few	CASSGGHNEQFF	TGTGCCAGCAGCGGCGGTCACAATGAGCAGTTCTTC
TRBJ2-7	TRBV2	NA	14	NA	CASSVMGGYYEQYF	TGTGCCAGCAGTGTTATGGGCGGGTACTACGAGCAGTACTTC
TRBJ2-5	TRBV12-3/TRBV12-4	TRBD2	15	few	CASSLGAGGQETQYF	TGTGCCAGCAGTTTAGGAGCGGGGGGACAAGAGACCCAGTACTTC
TRBJ2-5	TRBV7-2	TRBD2	18	NA	CASSLVSGRALAAETQYF	TGTGCCAGCAGCTTAGTTAGCGGGAGAGCCCTCGCGGCGGAGACCCAGTACTTC
TRBJ2-3	TRBV7-6	NA	16	NA	CASSLVGGIPTDTQYF	TGTGCCAGCAGCTTAGTTGGCGGAATCCCCACAGATACGCAGTATTTT
TRBJ1-6	TRBV28	TRBD1	14	NA	CAGSPDRLTSPLHF	TGTGCCGGCAGTCCGGACAGGCTAACTTCACCCCTCCACTTT
TRBJ2-3	TRBV20-1	NA	15	many	CSAPAGRTFTDTQYF	TGCAGTGCCCCAGCGGGCCGGACCTTCACAGATACGCAGTATTTT
TRBJ2-5	TRBV4-3	NA	15	NA	CASSQDPGVQETQYF	TGCGCCAGCAGCCAAGATCCTGGTGTACAAGAGACCCAGTACTTC
TRBJ2-3	TRBV2	NA	11	NA	CASSKTNTQYF	TGTGCCAGCAGTAAGACTAATACGCAGTATTTT
TRBJ2-3	TRBV3-1	TRBD2	14	NA	CASADGGSTDTQYF	TGTGCCAGCGCGGACGGGGGGAGCACAGATACGCAGTATTTT
TRBJ1-1	TRBV7-9	NA	12	NA	CASSSGVSEAFF	TGTGCCAGCAGCTCAGGGGTTTCAGAAGCTTTCTTT
TRBJ2-5	TRBV6-1	NA	15	few	CASSEGRYRQETQYF	TGTGCCAGCAGTGAGGGTCGTTATCGACAAGAGACCCAGTACTTC
TRBJ2-1	TRBV4-2	NA	15	many	CASRGSGSSYNEQFF	TGTGCCAGCAGGGGTAGCGGTAGCTCCTACAATGAGCAGTTCTTC
TRBJ2-1	TRBV24-1	NA	15	NA	CATSDSQGAVNEQFF	TGTGCCACCAGTGATAGTCAGGGAGCGGTGAATGAGCAGTTCTTC
TRBJ2-1	TRBV12-3/TRBV12-4	NA	15	many	CASSPSPSTLSEQFF	TGTGCCAGCAGTCCCTCCCCTTCGACCCTCAGTGAGCAGTTCTTC
TRBJ2-1	TRBV9	NA	15	few	CASSPLLDSYNEQFF	TGTGCCAGCAGCCCCCTGCTAGACTCCTACAATGAGCAGTTCTTC
TRBJ2-1	TRBV28	NA	13	NA	CASDRGAPKEQFF	TGTGCCAGCGACCGCGGGGCCCCGAAGGAGCAGTTCTTC
TRBJ2-7	TRBV4-1	NA	15	once	CASSQVNRNRYEQYF	TGCGCCAGCAGCCAAGTCAATAGAAACCGCTACGAGCAGTACTTC
TRBJ1-5	TRBV12-3/TRBV12-4	NA	16	NA	CASSKGEGSGPLPQHF	TGTGCCAGCAGTAAAGGCGAGGGCAGCGGTCCGTTGCCCCAGCATTTT
TRBJ2-7	TRBV29-1	NA	13	NA	CSVTLAGYYEQYF	TGCAGCGTGACTCTCGCGGGTTACTACGAGCAGTACTTC
TRBJ2-4	TRBV20-1	TRBD2	18	NA	CSADTSGGGSLAKNIQYF	TGCAGTGCGGACACTAGCGGGGGGGGAAGTTTAGCCAAAAACATTCAGTACTTC
TRBJ2-5	TRBV11-1	TRBD2	14	few	CASSSPGLEETQYF	TGTGCCAGCAGCTCACCGGGACTAGAAGAGACCCAGTACTTC